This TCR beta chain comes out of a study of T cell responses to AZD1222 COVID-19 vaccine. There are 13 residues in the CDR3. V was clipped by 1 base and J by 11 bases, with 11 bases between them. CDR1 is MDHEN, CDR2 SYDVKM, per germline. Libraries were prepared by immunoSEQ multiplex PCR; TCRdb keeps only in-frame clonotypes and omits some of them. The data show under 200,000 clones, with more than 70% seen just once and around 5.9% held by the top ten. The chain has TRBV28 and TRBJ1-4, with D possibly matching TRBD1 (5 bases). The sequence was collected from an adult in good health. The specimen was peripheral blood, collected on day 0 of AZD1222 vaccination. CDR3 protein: CASSLSGRDKLFF. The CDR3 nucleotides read TGTGCCAGCAGTTTATCGGGGAGGGACAAACTGTTTTTT.